A selection of T cell receptor beta chains follows, all from one sample in a study of prognosis after radiotherapy for stage I lung cancer. MiXCR was run by TCRdb on the multiplex PCR reads, yielding one entry per CDR3 protein. The data show over 14,000 distinct CDR3 sequences, roughly 29% seen once. Sequencing used PBMCs, obtained before or after stereotactic body radiation therapy (not recorded which). The receptor set was obtained from a donor aged 50 or older with non-small cell lung cancer. The CDR3 runs from the conserved cysteine through the conserved F or W. D genes are given only for firm matches. Only some rows state a clone size, as once, few, many or a class for expanded clones.

clone size	V gene	D gene	J gene	CDR3 protein	CDR3 DNA
medium-sized	TRBV30	NA	TRBJ1-4	CAWNKELSKLFF	TGTGCCTGGAACAAGGAATTGTCGAAACTGTTTTTT
NA	TRBV27	NA	TRBJ1-3	CARSPLFPSGNTIYF	TGTGCCAGAAGTCCTCTTTTCCCCTCTGGAAACACAATATATTTT
many	TRBV5-1	NA	TRBJ1-1	CASSDRRGSRRRAFF	TGCGCCAGCAGCGATCGGAGGGGGAGTAGGAGGCGGGCTTTCTTT
many	TRBV24-1	TRBD2	TRBJ2-5	CATSDFAGRGETQYF	TGTGCCACCAGTGATTTTGCCGGGAGGGGAGAGACCCAGTACTTC
many	TRBV7-2	NA	TRBJ2-7	CASSRRRGSSYEQYF	TGTGCCAGCAGCCGGAGACGGGGGAGCTCCTACGAGCAGTACTTC
medium-sized	TRBV11-2	NA	TRBJ2-7	CASSPHYEQYF	TGTGCCAGCAGCCCCCACTACGAGCAGTACTTC
many	TRBV3-1	NA	TRBJ1-5	CASSQGKNNQPQHF	TGTGCCAGCAGCCAAGGCAAGAACAATCAGCCCCAGCATTTT
many	TRBV19	TRBD1	TRBJ2-3	CASRWAGGDTQYF	TGTGCCAGTAGGTGGGCAGGGGGAGATACGCAGTATTTT
NA	TRBV6-1	NA	TRBJ1-3	CASIELANTIYF	TGTGCCAGCATTGAATTGGCAAACACCATATATTTT
many	TRBV28	TRBD1	TRBJ1-5	CASRTGAQPQHF	TGTGCCAGCAGGACAGGGGCTCAGCCCCAGCATTTT
many	TRBV15	TRBD1	TRBJ2-7	CATSSDRGSYEQYF	TGTGCCACCAGCAGTGACAGGGGATCCTACGAGCAGTACTTC
many	TRBV20-1	TRBD1	TRBJ1-1	CSARLDRATEAFF	TGCAGTGCTAGACTGGACAGGGCCACTGAAGCTTTCTTT
NA	TRBV20-1	TRBD1	TRBJ1-3	CSAREGQFSGNTIYF	TGCAGTGCTAGAGAGGGACAGTTCTCTGGAAACACCATATATTTT
many	TRBV5-6	NA	TRBJ2-5	CASSLEGVISVRGGETQYF	TGTGCCAGCAGCTTGGAGGGGGTTATTAGCGTCAGGGGAGGAGAGACCCAGTACTTC
NA	TRBV28	NA	TRBJ2-2	CASSFPGGIRELFF	TGTGCCAGCAGTTTTCCGGGTGGCATCCGGGAGCTGTTTTTT
many	TRBV6-5	NA	TRBJ2-1	CASSWGHNYNEQFF	TGTGCCAGCAGTTGGGGACACAACTACAATGAGCAGTTCTTC
NA	TRBV6-1	NA	TRBJ2-7	CASSVGRDSLGDYEQYF	TGTGCCAGCAGTGTCGGCAGGGATTCTTTAGGGGATTACGAGCAGTACTTC
many	TRBV5-1	NA	TRBJ2-7	CASSSAPVYYEQYF	TGCGCCAGCAGTTCTGCCCCTGTCTACTACGAGCAGTACTTC
many	TRBV5-1	TRBD2	TRBJ2-5	CASSLVKSGGFGETQYF	TGCGCCAGCAGCTTGGTTAAGTCGGGAGGCTTCGGGGAGACCCAGTACTTC
many	TRBV28	NA	TRBJ1-2	CASSPRGFGGDGYTF	TGTGCCAGCAGTCCCCGAGGTTTTGGGGGTGATGGCTACACCTTC
many	TRBV19	NA	TRBJ1-4	CASRNWGSSTNEKLFF	TGTGCCAGTAGGAATTGGGGAAGCTCAACTAATGAAAAACTGTTTTTT
medium-sized	TRBV5-1	TRBD2	TRBJ2-3	CASSSTGTSGDTQYF	TGCGCCAGCAGCTCAACCGGGACTAGCGGAGATACGCAGTATTTT
medium-sized	TRBV7-3	NA	TRBJ2-3	CASSQEWGADTQYF	TGTGCCAGCAGCCAGGAGTGGGGCGCAGATACGCAGTATTTT
many	TRBV20-1	NA	TRBJ2-6	CSATGPPNVLTF	TGCAGTGCAACCGGACCGCCCAACGTCCTGACTTTC
many	TRBV4-1	TRBD2	TRBJ2-5	CASSPRDYAEETQYF	TGCGCCAGCAGCCCCCGGGACTACGCGGAAGAGACCCAGTACTTC
NA	TRBV11-3	TRBD2	TRBJ2-5	CAFPKRTSGKYETQYF	TGTGCCTTTCCAAAACGGACTAGCGGCAAGTACGAGACCCAGTACTTC
medium-sized	TRBV6-1	TRBD1	TRBJ2-7	CASSDFPGQGSGEQYF	TGTGCCAGCAGTGATTTCCCGGGACAGGGATCGGGTGAGCAGTACTTC
many	TRBV28	NA	TRBJ2-7	CAAWDHVEQYF	TGTGCCGCTTGGGACCACGTCGAGCAGTACTTC
medium-sized	TRBV11-3	NA	TRBJ2-3	CASSYTDTQYF	TGTGCCAGCAGCTATACAGATACGCAGTATTTT
once	TRBV11-2	TRBD1	TRBJ2-7	CASSLMTPGQGVKEQYF	TGTGCCAGCAGCTTAATGACCCCGGGACAGGGAGTAAAGGAGCAGTACTTC
many	TRBV3-1	NA	TRBJ2-1	CASSQDPMVNEQFF	TGTGCCAGCAGCCAAGATCCAATGGTCAATGAGCAGTTCTTC
many	TRBV7-3	NA	TRBJ2-1	CASSLTWGDEQFF	TGTGCCAGCAGCTTAACCTGGGGCGATGAGCAGTTCTTC
many	TRBV5-6	NA	TRBJ2-1	CASSLALGLVKDEQFF	TGTGCCAGCAGCTTGGCCCTGGGCTTAGTAAAGGATGAGCAGTTCTTC
NA	TRBV19	NA	TRBJ2-3	CASSIIRTYTQYF	TGTGCCAGTAGTATCATACGGACATATACGCAGTATTTT
many	TRBV10-3	TRBD1	TRBJ1-2	CAISGDRAYNGYTF	TGTGCCATCAGTGGTGACAGGGCTTACAATGGCTACACCTTC
many	TRBV19	NA	TRBJ1-4	CASSPTGGVEKLFF	TGTGCCAGTAGCCCGACAGGCGGGGTTGAAAAACTGTTTTTT
once	TRBV28	NA	TRBJ2-6	CASSSPFGSGANVLTF	TGTGCCAGCAGCTCCCCCTTTGGGTCTGGGGCCAACGTCCTGACTTTC
many	TRBV4-2	TRBD2	TRBJ2-1	CASSQGSSGIYNEQFF	TGTGCCAGCAGCCAAGGAAGTAGCGGGATCTACAATGAGCAGTTCTTC
many	TRBV19	TRBD1	TRBJ1-2	CASSIIPGTGANYGYTF	TGTGCCAGTAGTATTATTCCCGGGACAGGGGCAAACTATGGCTACACCTTC
NA	TRBV3-1	TRBD2	TRBJ2-1	CASSQERLAGYYNEQFF	TGTGCCAGCAGCCAAGAGCGACTAGCGGGCTATTACAATGAGCAGTTCTTC
medium-sized	TRBV12-3/TRBV12-4	NA	TRBJ2-7	CASSLAGWDEQYF	TGTGCCAGCAGTTTAGCGGGTTGGGACGAGCAGTACTTC
many	TRBV5-1	NA	TRBJ2-5	CASSQQPGSGAGETQYF	TGCGCCAGCAGCCAACAACCCGGATCAGGGGCGGGGGAGACCCAGTACTTC